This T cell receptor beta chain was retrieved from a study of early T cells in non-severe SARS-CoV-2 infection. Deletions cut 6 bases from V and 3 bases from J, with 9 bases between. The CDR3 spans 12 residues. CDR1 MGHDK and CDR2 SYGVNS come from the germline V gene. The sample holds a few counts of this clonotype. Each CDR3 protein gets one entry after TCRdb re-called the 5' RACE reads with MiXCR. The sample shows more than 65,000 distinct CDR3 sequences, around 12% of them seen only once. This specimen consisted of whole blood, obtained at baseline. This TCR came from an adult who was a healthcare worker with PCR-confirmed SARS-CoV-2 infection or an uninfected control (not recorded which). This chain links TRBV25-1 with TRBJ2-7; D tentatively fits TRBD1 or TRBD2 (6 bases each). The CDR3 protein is CASREGDYEQYF. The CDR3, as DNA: TGTGCCAGCAGGGAGGGGGACTACGAGCAGTACTTC.